The TCR beta chain under discussion was sequenced for a study of T-cell memory formation after mild COVID-19. 5'RACE primed at constant segments yielded TCR alpha and TCR beta cDNA libraries bearing sample barcodes and UMIs. TCRdb used MiXCR to reprocess the 5' RACE reads, holding one entry per CDR3 protein. The sample has around 82,000 distinct CDR3 sequences; around 13% are singletons. Trimming took 0 bases from V and 1 from J, leaving 8 bases between them. CDR3 length: 15 residues. Germline-derived CDR1 and CDR2 are LNHNV and YYDKDF (reference sequence). This clonotype was observed a few times. This clonotype originated in a man between 18 and 29 years old who had mild COVID-19 (a few samples of this study predate the infection). Cell type and time point are not known. The chain is built from TRBV15 and TRBJ2-3, with D unresolved. The sample was PBMCs or a T cell subset sorted from them (not recorded which). The CDR3 nucleotides are TGTGCCACCAGCAGAGAGGGGAAGCGCACAGATACGCAGTATTTT. This sequence encodes CATSREGKRTDTQYF.